These T cell receptor beta chains were read from a single sample in a study of T cells in Graves' hyperthyroidism and ophthalmopathy. Each CDR3 protein is one row after TCRdb ran MiXCR on the multiplex PCR reads. The table has some 700,000 distinct CDR3 sequences, roughly 17% seen once. Sample: blood. The receptors derive from a man aged 45-65 years with Graves' hyperthyroidism. CDR3s include the opening cysteine and the closing phenylalanine or tryptophan. The order of the fields is V gene, J gene, clone size, D gene, CDR3 protein, CDR3 DNA. A D gene is named only where the DNA matches it firmly. Expanded clones are given a class, and other clones once, few, many or no size at all.

>TRBV18|TRBJ2-3|few|TRBD2
CASSPRLAGGKNTDTQYF
TGTGCCAGCTCCCCTCGACTAGCGGGAGGCAAAAACACAGATACGCAGTATTTT
>TRBV20-1|TRBJ2-3|many|TRBD2
CSADGTITDTQYF
TGCAGTGCCGACGGGACTATAACAGATACGCAGTATTTT
>TRBV10-3|TRBJ1-5|few|TRBD1
CAIRDDDRGVSQPQHF
TGTGCCATCAGAGACGATGACAGGGGCGTGAGTCAGCCCCAGCATTTT
>TRBV27|TRBJ1-2|many|.
CASSLRQAYPGYTF
TGTGCCAGCAGTTTACGTCAGGCCTACCCGGGCTACACCTTC
>TRBV9|TRBJ2-1|many|.
CASRALSDNEQFF
TGTGCCAGCAGGGCACTAAGCGACAATGAGCAGTTCTTC
>TRBV20-1|TRBJ2-1|many|.
CSARELIDGSSYNEQFF
TGCAGTGCTAGAGAACTGATCGACGGGAGTTCCTACAATGAGCAGTTCTTC
>TRBV2|TRBJ2-3|many|.
CASEKLRTSTDTQYF
TGTGCCAGCGAAAAATTGCGGACTAGCACAGATACGCAGTATTTT
>TRBV29-1|TRBJ1-1|many|TRBD1
CSGGQGETEAFF
TGCAGCGGGGGACAGGGAGAGACTGAAGCTTTCTTT
>TRBV24-1|TRBJ1-5|.|TRBD1
CATRSLSRGPRSNQPQHF
TGTGCCACCAGAAGCCTCTCCAGGGGGCCCCGTAGCAATCAGCCCCAGCATTTT
>TRBV19|TRBJ1-5|many|TRBD1
CASSRTGDYSNQPQHF
TGTGCCAGTAGCCGGACAGGGGACTATAGCAATCAGCCCCAGCATTTT
>TRBV5-1|TRBJ2-3|.|.
CASSLDRIVGADTQYF
TGCGCCAGCAGCTTGGATCGCATAGTTGGCGCAGATACGCAGTATTTT
>TRBV29-1|TRBJ2-2|.|TRBD2
CSVVRLAGTGELFF
TGCAGCGTTGTCCGACTAGCGGGAACCGGGGAGCTGTTTTTT
>TRBV11-1|TRBJ2-3|.|.
CASSDEGGVTDTQYF
TGTGCCAGCAGCGATGAGGGGGGAGTCACAGATACGCAGTATTTT
>TRBV11-2|TRBJ2-2|many|TRBD2
CASSLEPGLAGRNTGELFF
TGTGCCAGCAGCTTGGAACCGGGACTAGCGGGACGCAACACCGGGGAGCTGTTTTTT
>TRBV28|TRBJ2-5|many|TRBD2
CASRSGTSGRSQYF
TGTGCCAGCAGGAGCGGGACTAGCGGGCGGTCCCAGTACTTC
>TRBV7-2|TRBJ1-1|.|.
CASSLDREQIEAFF
TGTGCCAGCAGCTTAGACAGGGAGCAGATCGAAGCTTTCTTT
>TRBV28|TRBJ2-4|many|TRBD1
CASSLYGTDFKNIQYF
TGTGCCAGCAGTTTGTACGGGACAGACTTTAAAAACATTCAGTACTTC
>TRBV6-1|TRBJ2-7|few|.
CASSRTDHEQYF
TGTGCCAGCAGTCGGACAGACCACGAGCAGTACTTC
>TRBV14|TRBJ1-3|few|.
CASRSLRIDSGNTIYF
TGTGCCAGCAGAAGCCTCAGGATTGACTCTGGAAACACCATATATTTT
>TRBV2|TRBJ2-7|many|.
CASSVRGGGYEQYF
TGTGCCAGCAGTGTCAGAGGCGGCGGCTACGAGCAGTACTTC
>TRBV28|TRBJ2-3|many|.
CASLGAITDTQYF
TGTGCCAGCCTGGGGGCTATCACAGATACGCAGTATTTT
>TRBV12-3/TRBV12-4|TRBJ2-3|.|TRBD2
CASSSHPGLAGDTQYF
TGTGCCAGCAGTTCTCATCCGGGACTAGCGGGAGATACGCAGTATTTT
>TRBV10-3|TRBJ1-5|.|TRBD1
CAISERQGNNQPQHF
TGTGCCATCAGTGAAAGACAGGGAAACAATCAGCCCCAGCATTTT
>TRBV6-1|TRBJ2-3|few|TRBD1
CASSKFRDRGTDTQYF
TGTGCCAGCAGTAAATTTCGGGACAGGGGAACAGATACGCAGTATTTT
>TRBV6-2/TRBV6-3|TRBJ2-3|few|.
CASSYAGLSGDTQYF
TGTGCCAGCAGTTACGCTGGCCTTTCGGGGGATACGCAGTATTTT